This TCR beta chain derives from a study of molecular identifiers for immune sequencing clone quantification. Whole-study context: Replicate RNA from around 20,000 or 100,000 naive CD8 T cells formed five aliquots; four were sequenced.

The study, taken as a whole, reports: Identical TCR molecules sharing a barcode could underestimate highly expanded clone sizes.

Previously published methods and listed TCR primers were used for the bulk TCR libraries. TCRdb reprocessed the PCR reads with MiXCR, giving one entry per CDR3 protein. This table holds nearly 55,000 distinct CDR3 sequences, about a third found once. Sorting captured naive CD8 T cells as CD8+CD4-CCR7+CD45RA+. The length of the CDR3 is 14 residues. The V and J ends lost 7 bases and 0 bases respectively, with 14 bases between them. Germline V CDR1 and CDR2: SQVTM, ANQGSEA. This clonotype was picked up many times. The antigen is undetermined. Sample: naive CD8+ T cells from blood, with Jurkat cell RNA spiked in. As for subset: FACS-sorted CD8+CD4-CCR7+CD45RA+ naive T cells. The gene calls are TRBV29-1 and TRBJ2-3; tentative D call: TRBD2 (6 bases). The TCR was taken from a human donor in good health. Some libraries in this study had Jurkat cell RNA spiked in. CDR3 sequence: CSAKRASSTDTQYF. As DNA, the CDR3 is TGCAGCGCAAAGCGGGCGTCTAGCACAGATACGCAGTATTTT.